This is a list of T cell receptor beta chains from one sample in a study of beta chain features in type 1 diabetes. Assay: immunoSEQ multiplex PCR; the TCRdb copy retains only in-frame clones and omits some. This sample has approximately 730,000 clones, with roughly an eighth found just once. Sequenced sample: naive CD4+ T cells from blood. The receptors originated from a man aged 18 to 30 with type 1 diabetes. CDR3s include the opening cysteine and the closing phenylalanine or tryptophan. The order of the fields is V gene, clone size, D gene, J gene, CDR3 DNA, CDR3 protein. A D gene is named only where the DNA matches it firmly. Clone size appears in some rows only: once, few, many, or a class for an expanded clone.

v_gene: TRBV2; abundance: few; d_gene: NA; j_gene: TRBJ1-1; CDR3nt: TGTGCCACCCGAACCACAGGGAACACTGAAGCTTTCTTT; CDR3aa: CATRTTGNTEAFF
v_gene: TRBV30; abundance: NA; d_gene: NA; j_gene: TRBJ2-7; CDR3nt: TGTGCCTGGAGAACAGGCCAGGGAAGCTACGAGCAGTACTTC; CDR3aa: CAWRTGQGSYEQYF
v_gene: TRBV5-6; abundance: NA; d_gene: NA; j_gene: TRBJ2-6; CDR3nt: TGTGCCAGCAGCTCCAGGGGTAGGGCCGGGGCCAACGTCCTGACTTTC; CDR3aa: CASSSRGRAGANVLTF
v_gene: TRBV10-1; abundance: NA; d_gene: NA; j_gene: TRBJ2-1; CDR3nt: TGCGCCAGCAGCCTCGGGGAATCCGGCGGTGAGCAGTTCTTC; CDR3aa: CASSLGESGGEQFF
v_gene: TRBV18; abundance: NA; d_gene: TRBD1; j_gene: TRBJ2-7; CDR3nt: TGTGCCAGCTCACCCGGGACAGGGGACGAGCAGTACTTC; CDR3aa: CASSPGTGDEQYF
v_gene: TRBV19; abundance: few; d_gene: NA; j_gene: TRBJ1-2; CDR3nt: TGTGCCAGTAGTCCCCGCGGCTATGGCTACACCTTC; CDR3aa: CASSPRGYGYTF
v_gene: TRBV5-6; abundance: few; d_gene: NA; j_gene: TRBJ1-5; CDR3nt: TGTGCCAGCAGCTCAGGGAGCAATCAGCCCCAGCATTTT; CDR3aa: CASSSGSNQPQHF
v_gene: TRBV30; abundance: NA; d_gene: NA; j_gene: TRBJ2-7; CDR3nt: TGTGCCTGGAGTAAGGCCCTTCGCTCCTACGAGCAGTACTTC; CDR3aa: CAWSKALRSYEQYF
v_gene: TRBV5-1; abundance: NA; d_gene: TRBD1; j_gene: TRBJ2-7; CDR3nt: TGCGCCAGCAGTTTGACCCTACTCCGGGACAGATCCTACGAGCAGTACTTC; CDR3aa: CASSLTLLRDRSYEQYF
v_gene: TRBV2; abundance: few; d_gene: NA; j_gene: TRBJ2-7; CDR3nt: TGTGCCAGCAGTACGATCCGGGGGTGGGAGCAGTACTTC; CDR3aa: CASSTIRGWEQYF
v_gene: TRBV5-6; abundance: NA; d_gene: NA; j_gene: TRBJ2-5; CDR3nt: TGTGCCAGCAGCCCACAGCTTTGGGAGACCCAGTACTTC; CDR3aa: CASSPQLWETQYF
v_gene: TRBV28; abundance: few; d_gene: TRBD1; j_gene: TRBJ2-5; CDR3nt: TGTGCCAGCAGTCCTTGGGACAGGGGACAAGAGACCCAGTACTTC; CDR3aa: CASSPWDRGQETQYF
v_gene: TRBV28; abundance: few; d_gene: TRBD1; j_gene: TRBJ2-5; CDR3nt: TGTGCCAGCAGTGTGGTGGACAGGGACGGAGAGACCCAGTACTTC; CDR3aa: CASSVVDRDGETQYF
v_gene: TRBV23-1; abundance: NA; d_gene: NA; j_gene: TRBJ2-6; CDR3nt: TGCGCCAGCAGTCAATCGGGAGACGTCTCTGGGGCCAACGTCCTGACTTTC; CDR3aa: CASSQSGDVSGANVLTF
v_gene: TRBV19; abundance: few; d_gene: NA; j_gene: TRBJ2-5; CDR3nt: TGTGCCAGTAGTATAGATCGTAGTGAGACCCAGTACTTC; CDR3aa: CASSIDRSETQYF
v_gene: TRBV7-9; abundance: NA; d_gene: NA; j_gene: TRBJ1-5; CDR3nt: TGTGCCAGCAGAAAAAGGGGGGCCAGGAGCAATCAGCCCCAGCATTTT; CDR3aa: CASRKRGARSNQPQHF
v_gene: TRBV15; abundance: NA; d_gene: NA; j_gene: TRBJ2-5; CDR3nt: TGTGCCACCAGCAGAGACACAGGGAATCAAGAGACCCAGTACTTC; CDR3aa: CATSRDTGNQETQYF
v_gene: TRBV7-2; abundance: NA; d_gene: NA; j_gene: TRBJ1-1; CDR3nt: TGTGCCAGCAGCTTAGAAGGAGGAGCTTTCTTT; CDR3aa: CASSLEGGAFF
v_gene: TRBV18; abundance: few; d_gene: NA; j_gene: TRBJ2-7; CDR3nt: TGTGCCAGCTCACTAGGGACGGCAAATGGGGAGCAGTACTTC; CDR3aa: CASSLGTANGEQYF
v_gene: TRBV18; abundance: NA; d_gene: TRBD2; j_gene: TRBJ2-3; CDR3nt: TGTGCCAGCTCACCCCGACTAGCGGGGGGGCGGACAGATACGCAGTATTTT; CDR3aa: CASSPRLAGGRTDTQYF
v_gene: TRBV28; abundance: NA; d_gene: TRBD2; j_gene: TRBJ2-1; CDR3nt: TGTGCCAGCACCACCTGGGAGGGACCTGAGCAGTTCTTC; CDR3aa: CASTTWEGPEQFF